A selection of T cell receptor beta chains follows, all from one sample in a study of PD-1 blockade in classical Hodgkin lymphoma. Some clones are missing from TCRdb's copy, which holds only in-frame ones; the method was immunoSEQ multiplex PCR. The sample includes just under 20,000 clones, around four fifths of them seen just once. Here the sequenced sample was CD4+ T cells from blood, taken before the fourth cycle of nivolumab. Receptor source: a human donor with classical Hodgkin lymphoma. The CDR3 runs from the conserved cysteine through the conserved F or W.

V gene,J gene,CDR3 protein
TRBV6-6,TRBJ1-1,CASRVWDGDPAFF
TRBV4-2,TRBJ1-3,CASSQGQGASGNTIYF
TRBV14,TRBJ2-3,CASKHRGTDTQYF
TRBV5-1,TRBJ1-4,CASSSAGTGGEKLFF
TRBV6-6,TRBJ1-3,CASSYRRTAGNTIYF
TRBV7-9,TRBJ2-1,CASSLAVSSSYNEQFF
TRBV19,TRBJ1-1,CASSYLDGKAFF
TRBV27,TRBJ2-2,CASGSRGGELFF
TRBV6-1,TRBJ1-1,CASSEGRAEAFF
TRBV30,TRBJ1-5,CAWSVKGGGNQPQHF